The T cell receptor (beta chain) described here comes from a study of T cell responses to AZD1222 COVID-19 vaccine. To note about this clone: Relative to the germline gene, one junction end is altered; a read error may explain this.

Sequencing used immunoSEQ multiplex PCR; TCRdb keeps in-frame clones, though not all of them. The sample contains more than 85,000 clones, more than 75% of which appear only once. Germline values: CDR1 SGHRS, CDR2 YFSETQ. The CDR3 is 15 amino acids. The rearrangement links TRBV5-1 to TRBJ2-6; D gene uncertain. This TCR derives from an adult in good health. This sample comprised peripheral blood, obtained on day 0 of AZD1222 vaccination. In DNA form, the CDR3 reads TGCGCCGGCAGCTTGGCGGTGGCTGGGGCCAACGTCCTGACTTTC. Its translation is CAGSLAVAGANVLTF.